Following are 7 T cell receptor beta chains from one sample sequenced in a study of T cell responses to AZD1222 COVID-19 vaccine. Profiled with immunoSEQ multiplex PCR; TCRdb holds only in-frame clones, not every one. Found here are about 140,000 clones, 75% to 90% of them singletons; the top ten hold about 1.5%. This material consisted of peripheral blood, taken on day 0 of AZD1222 vaccination. The source is an adult in good health.

V and J are TRBV27 and TRBJ2-6; no definite D call. This CDR3 has 16 amino acids. V was shortened by 0 bases and J by 0 bases, with 6 bases between the two germline ends. Germline V CDR1 and CDR2: MNHEY, SMNVEV (reference sequence). CDR3 loop: CASSLSPGSGANVLTF. In DNA, the CDR3 is TGTGCCAGCAGTTTATCGCCCGGCTCTGGGGCCAACGTCCTGACTTTC.

This chain joins TRBV6-5 and TRBJ2-7; D perhaps matches TRBD1 (6 bases). V was shortened by 0 bases and J by 2 bases, with 11 bases between the two germline ends. The CDR3 length is 15 residues. The V gene's germline CDR1 is MNHEY and CDR2 SVGAGI. Here the CDR3 DNA reads TGTGCCAGCAGTTACTCGAGTACAGGGACCTACGAGCAGTACTTC. Its protein product is CASSYSSTGTYEQYF.

The chain carries TRBV5-6 and TRBJ1-4, with TRBD1 as a possible D gene (5 bases). Germline CDR1 and CDR2: SGHDT and YYEEEE. V was clipped by 3 bases and J by 0 bases, with 15 bases between them. The CDR3 is 17 residues long. DNA for the CDR3: TGTGCCAGCAGCTCCAATTCCAGGGCTGCAACTAATGAAAAACTGTTTTTT. This translates into CASSSNSRAATNEKLFF.

This chain connects TRBV9 to TRBJ1-1; 10 positions agree with TRBD1. CDR1 is SGDLS and CDR2 is YYNGEE in the germline V gene. J was trimmed by 11 bases and V by 3 bases; bases with no gene match: 13. This CDR3 comprises 15 residues. The CDR3 loop reads CASSAAGQGKGGAFF. The CDR3, as DNA: TGTGCCAGCAGCGCAGCGGGACAGGGGAAGGGTGGGGCTTTCTTT.

The chain links TRBV19 to TRBJ1-2, with TRBD1 matching 8 bases. The CDR3 runs to 12 residues. Germline V gene lookup returns CDR1 LNHDA and CDR2 SQIVND (reference sequence). The J segment lost 8 bases and the V segment lost 7 bases, leaving 6 bases of the junction unmatched. In DNA form, the CDR3 reads TGTGCCAGTAATGACAGGGGTGAGGGCTACACCTTC. Protein sequence: CASNDRGEGYTF. Supplemented by reference TRBV19 and TRBJ1-2, the full variable domain reads DGGITQSPKYLFRKEGQNVTLSCEQNLNHDAMYWYRQDPGQGLRLIYYSQIVNDFQKGDIAEGYSVSREKKESFPLTVTSAQKNPTAFYLCASNDRGEGYTFGSGTRLTVV.

CDR3 loop: CASSQNLPSSSYNEQFF. The CDR3 region has the DNA TGTGCCAGCTCACAGAATCTTCCGTCCAGCTCCTACAATGAGCAGTTCTTC. The chain employs TRBV18 and TRBJ2-1; no clear D gene. Germline V gene lookup returns CDR1 KGHSH and CDR2 LQKENI. V lost 4 bases to trimming and J lost 0 bases, with 16 bases between them. The CDR3 is made up of 17 amino acids.

V gene TRBV6-5 combines with J gene TRBJ2-5; 7 nucleotides agree with TRBD1. Trimming took 2 bases from V and 4 from J; bases not matched to a gene: 4. The CDR3 runs 14 residues. The germline V gene has CDR1 MNHEY and CDR2 SVGAGI. Written as DNA, the CDR3 is TGTGCCAGCAGTTACCAGGGGGTTGGAGAGACCCAGTACTTC. As protein: CASSYQGVGETQYF.